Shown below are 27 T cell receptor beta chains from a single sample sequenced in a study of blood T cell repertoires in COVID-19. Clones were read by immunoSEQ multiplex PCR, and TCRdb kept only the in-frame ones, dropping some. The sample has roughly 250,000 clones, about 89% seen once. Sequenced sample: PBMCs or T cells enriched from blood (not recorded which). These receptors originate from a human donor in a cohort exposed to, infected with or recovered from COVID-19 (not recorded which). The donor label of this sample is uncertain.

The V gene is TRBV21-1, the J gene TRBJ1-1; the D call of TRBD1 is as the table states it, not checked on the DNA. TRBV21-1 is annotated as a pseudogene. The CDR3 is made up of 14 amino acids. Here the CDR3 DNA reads TGTGCCAGCAGCTCTCGACAGGGGAACACTGAAGCTTTCTTT. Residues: CASSSRQGNTEAFF.

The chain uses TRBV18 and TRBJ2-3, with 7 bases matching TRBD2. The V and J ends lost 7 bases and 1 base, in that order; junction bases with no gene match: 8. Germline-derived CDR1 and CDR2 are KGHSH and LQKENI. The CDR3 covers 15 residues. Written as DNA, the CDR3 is TGTGCCAGCTTCCGCGGGGGACGCGGCACAGATACGCAGTATTTT. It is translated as CASFRGGRGTDTQYF.

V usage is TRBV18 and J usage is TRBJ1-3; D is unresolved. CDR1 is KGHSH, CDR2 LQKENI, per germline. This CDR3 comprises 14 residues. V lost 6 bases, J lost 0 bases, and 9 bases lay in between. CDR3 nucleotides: TGTGCCAGCTCGGAAGAGGGCTCTGGAAACACCATATATTTT. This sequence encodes CASSEEGSGNTIYF.

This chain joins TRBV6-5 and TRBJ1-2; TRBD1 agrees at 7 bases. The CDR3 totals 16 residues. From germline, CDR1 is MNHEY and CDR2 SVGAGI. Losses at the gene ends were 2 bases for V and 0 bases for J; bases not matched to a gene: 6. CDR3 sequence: CASSYAGQDANYGYTF. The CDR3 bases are TGTGCCAGCAGTTACGCCGGACAGGATGCTAACTATGGCTACACCTTC.

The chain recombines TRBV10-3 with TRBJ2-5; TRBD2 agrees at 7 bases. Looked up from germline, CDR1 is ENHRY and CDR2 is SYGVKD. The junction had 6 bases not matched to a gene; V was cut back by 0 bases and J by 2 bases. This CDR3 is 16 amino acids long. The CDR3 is CAISESIREAQETQYF. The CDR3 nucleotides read TGTGCCATCAGTGAGTCGATCCGGGAGGCACAAGAGACCCAGTACTTC.

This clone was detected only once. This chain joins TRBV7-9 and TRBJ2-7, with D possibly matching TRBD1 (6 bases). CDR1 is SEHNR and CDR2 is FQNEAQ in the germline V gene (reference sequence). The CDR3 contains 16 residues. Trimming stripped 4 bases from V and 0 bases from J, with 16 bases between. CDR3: CASSSPRARGSYEQYF. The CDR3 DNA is TGTGCCAGCAGCTCACCCCGGGCCAGGGGCTCCTACGAGCAGTACTTC.

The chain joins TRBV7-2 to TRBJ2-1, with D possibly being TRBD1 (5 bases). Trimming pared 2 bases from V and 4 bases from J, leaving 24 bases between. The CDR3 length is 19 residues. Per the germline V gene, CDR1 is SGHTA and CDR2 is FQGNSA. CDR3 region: CASSLRVGRASVRYNEQFF. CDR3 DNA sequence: TGTGCCAGCAGCTTACGGGTGGGCAGGGCATCGGTACGGTACAATGAGCAGTTCTTC.

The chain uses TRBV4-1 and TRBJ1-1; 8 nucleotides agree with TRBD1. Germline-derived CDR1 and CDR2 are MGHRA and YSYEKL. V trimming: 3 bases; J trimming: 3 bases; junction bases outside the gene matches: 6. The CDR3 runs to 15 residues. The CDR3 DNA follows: TGCGCCAGCAGCCACGCGGACAGGGACCACACTGAAGCTTTCTTT. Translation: CASSHADRDHTEAFF.

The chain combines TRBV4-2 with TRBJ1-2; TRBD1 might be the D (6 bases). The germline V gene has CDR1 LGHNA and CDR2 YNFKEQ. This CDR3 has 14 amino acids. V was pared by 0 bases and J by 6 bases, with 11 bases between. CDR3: CASSQDTGTDGYTF. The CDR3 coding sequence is TGTGCCAGCAGCCAAGACACAGGGACGGATGGCTACACCTTC.

The CDR3 spells CASSSGQGVFTEAFF. CDR3 in DNA: TGTGCCAGCAGCTCCGGACAGGGGGTTTTCACTGAAGCTTTCTTT. The V and J genes are TRBV7-9 and TRBJ1-1; 10 positions agree with TRBD1. After removal of 4 bases from V and 4 bases from J, the junction contained 6 bases not matched to a gene. This CDR3 spans 15 amino acids. The germline V gene encodes CDR1 SEHNR and CDR2 FQNEAQ (reference sequence).

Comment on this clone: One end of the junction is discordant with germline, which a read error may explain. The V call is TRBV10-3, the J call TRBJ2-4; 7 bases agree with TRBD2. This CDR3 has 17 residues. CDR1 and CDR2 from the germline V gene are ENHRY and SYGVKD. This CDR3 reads CAISESGGVVAQNIQYF. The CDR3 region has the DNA TGTGCCATCAGTGAGTCGGGAGGGGTGGTAGCCCAAAACATTCAGTACTTC.

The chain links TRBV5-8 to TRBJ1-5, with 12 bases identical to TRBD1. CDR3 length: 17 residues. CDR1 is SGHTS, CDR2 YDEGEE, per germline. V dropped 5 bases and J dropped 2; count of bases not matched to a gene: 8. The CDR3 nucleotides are TGTGCCAGCAGTGCCGGGACAGGGGGCGGTGGCAATCAGCCCCAGCATTTT. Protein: CASSAGTGGGGNQPQHF. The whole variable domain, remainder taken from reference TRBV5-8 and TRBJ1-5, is EAGVTQSPTHLIKTRGQQATLRCSPISGHTSVYWYQQALGLGLQFLLWYDEGEERNRGNFPPRFSGRQFPNYSSELNVNALELEDSALYLCASSAGTGGGGNQPQHFGDGTRLSIL.

DNA for the CDR3: TGTGCCAGCAGTGAATCAGAAGCTTTCTTT. Its protein is CASSESEAFF. J is TRBJ1-1 and V is TRBV2; no clear D. The CDR3 has 10 amino acids. Trimming shortened V by 2 bases and J by 8 bases, and 3 bases separated the two germline ends. Per germline, CDR1 SNHLY and CDR2 FYNNEI.

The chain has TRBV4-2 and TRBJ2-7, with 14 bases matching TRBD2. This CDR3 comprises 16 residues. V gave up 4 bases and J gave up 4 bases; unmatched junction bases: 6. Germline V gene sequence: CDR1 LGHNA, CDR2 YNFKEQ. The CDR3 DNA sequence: TGTGCCAGCAGCCCTTTGACTAGCGGGGGGGCATACGAGCAGTACTTC. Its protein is CASSPLTSGGAYEQYF.

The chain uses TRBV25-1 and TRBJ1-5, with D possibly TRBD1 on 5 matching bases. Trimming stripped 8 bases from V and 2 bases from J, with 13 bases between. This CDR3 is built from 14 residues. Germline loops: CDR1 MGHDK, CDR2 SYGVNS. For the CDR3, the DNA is TGTGCCAGCGGGGGGGACGGTCGCAATCAGCCCCAGCATTTT. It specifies CASGGDGRNQPQHF.

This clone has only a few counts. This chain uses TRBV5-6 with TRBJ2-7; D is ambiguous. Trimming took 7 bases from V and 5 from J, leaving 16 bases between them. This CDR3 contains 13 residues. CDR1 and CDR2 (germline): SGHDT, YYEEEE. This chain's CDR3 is CASESNANHEQYF. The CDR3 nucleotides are TGTGCCAGCGAAAGTAACGCGAACCACGAGCAGTACTTC.

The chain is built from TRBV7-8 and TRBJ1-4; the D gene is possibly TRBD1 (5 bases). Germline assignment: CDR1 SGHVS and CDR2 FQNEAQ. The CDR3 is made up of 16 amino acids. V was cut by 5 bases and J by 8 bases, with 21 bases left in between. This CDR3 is CASSLTRNWGEEKLFF. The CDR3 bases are TGTGCCAGCAGCCTCACCCGAAACTGGGGGGAGGAAAAACTGTTTTTT.

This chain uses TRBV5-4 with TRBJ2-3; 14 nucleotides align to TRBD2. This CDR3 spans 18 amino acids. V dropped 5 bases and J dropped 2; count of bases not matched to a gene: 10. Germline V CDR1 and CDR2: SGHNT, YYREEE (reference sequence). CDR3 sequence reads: CASRLGTSGGLHTDTQYF. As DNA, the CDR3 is TGTGCCAGCAGGCTCGGGACTAGCGGGGGCCTCCACACAGATACGCAGTATTTT.

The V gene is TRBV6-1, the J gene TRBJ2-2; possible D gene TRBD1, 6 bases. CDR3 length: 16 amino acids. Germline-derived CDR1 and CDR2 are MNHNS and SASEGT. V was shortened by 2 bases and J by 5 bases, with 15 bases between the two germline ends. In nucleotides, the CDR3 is TGTGCCAGCAGTGAATTACAGGGAAGTGGGACCGGGGAGCTGTTTTTT. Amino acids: CASSELQGSGTGELFF.

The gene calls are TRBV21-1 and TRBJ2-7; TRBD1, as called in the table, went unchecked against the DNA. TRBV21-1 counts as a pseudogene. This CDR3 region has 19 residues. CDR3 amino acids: CASSPHPRTGQEDKGEQYF. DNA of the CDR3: TGTGCCAGCAGCCCCCACCCTCGGACGGGACAGGAGGATAAGGGCGAGCAGTACTTC.

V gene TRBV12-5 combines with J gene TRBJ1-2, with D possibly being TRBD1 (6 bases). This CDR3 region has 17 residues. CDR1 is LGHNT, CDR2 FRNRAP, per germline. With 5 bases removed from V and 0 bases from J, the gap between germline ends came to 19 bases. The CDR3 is CASGPRGGTNPNYGYTF. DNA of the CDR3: TGTGCTAGTGGTCCCAGGGGCGGCACGAATCCTAACTATGGCTACACCTTC. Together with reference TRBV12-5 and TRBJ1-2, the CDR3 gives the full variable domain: DARVTQTPRHKVTEMGQEVTMRCQPILGHNTVFWYRQTMMQGLELLAYFRNRAPLDDSGMPKDRFSAEMPDATLATLKIQPSEPRDSAVYFCASGPRGGTNPNYGYTFGSGTRLTVV.

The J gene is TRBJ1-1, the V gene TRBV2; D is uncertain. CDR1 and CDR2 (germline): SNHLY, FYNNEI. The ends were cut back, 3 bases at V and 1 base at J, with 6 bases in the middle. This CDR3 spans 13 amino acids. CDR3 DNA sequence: TGTGCCAGCAGTGAGAGCCCGAACACTGAAGCTTTCTTT. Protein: CASSESPNTEAFF. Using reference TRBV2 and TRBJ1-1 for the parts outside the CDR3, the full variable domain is EPEVTQTPSHQVTQMGQEVILRCVPISNHLYFYWYRQILGQKVEFLVSFYNNEISEKSEIFDDQFSVERPDGSNFTLKIRSTKLEDSAMYFCASSESPNTEAFFGQGTRLTVV.

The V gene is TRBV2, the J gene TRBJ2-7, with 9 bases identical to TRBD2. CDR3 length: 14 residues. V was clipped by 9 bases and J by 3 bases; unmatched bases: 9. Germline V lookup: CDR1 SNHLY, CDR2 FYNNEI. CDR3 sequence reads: CASGTSRDFYEQYF. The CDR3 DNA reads TGTGCCAGTGGGACTAGCCGGGACTTCTACGAGCAGTACTTC. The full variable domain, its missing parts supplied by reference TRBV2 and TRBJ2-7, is EPEVTQTPSHQVTQMGQEVILRCVPISNHLYFYWYRQILGQKVEFLVSFYNNEISEKSEIFDDQFSVERPDGSNFTLKIRSTKLEDSAMYFCASGTSRDFYEQYFGPGTRLTVT.

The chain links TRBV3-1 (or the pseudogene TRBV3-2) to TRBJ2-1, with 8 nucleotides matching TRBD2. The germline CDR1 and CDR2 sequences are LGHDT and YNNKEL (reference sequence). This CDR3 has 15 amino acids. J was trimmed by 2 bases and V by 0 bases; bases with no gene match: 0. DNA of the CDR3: TGTGCCAGCAGCCAAGATAGCGGGGCCTACAATGAGCAGTTCTTC. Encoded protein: CASSQDSGAYNEQFF.

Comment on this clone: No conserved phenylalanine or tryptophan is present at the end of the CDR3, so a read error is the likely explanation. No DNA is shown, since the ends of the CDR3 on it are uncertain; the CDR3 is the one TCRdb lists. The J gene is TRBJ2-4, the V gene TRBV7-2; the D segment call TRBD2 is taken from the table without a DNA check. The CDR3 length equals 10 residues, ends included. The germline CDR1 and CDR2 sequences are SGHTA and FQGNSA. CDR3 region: CASSPINSQD.

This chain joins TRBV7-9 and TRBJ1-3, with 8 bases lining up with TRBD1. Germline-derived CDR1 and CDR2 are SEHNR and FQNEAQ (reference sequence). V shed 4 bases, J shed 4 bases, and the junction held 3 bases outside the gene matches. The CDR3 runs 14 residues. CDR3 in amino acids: CASSSGGDGNTIYF. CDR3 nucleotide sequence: TGTGCCAGCAGCTCAGGGGGCGACGGAAACACCATATATTTT.

CDR3: CASSSQGAAYGYTF. The DNA for the CDR3 is TGCGCCAGCAGTTCCCAGGGGGCGGCCTATGGCTACACCTTC. The chain couples TRBV4-1 to TRBJ1-2; 8 bases line up with TRBD1. Germline values: CDR1 MGHRA, CDR2 YSYEKL. The CDR3 runs 14 residues. Losses at the gene ends were 6 bases for V and 4 bases for J; bases not matched to a gene: 7.